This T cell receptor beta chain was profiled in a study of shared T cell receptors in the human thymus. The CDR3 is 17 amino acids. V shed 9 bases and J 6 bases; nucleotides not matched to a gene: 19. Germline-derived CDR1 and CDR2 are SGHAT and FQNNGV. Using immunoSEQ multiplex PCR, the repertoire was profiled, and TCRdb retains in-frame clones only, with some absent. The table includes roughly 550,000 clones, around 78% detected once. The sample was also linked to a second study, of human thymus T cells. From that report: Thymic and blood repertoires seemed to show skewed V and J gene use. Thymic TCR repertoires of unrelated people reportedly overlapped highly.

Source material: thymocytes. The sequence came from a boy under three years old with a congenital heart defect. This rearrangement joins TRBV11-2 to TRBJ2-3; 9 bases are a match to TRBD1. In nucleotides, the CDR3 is TGTGCCAGTCGGGGACAGGGAAGGAGCCGTCCTGGGGATACGCAGTATTTT. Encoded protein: CASRGQGRSRPGDTQYF.